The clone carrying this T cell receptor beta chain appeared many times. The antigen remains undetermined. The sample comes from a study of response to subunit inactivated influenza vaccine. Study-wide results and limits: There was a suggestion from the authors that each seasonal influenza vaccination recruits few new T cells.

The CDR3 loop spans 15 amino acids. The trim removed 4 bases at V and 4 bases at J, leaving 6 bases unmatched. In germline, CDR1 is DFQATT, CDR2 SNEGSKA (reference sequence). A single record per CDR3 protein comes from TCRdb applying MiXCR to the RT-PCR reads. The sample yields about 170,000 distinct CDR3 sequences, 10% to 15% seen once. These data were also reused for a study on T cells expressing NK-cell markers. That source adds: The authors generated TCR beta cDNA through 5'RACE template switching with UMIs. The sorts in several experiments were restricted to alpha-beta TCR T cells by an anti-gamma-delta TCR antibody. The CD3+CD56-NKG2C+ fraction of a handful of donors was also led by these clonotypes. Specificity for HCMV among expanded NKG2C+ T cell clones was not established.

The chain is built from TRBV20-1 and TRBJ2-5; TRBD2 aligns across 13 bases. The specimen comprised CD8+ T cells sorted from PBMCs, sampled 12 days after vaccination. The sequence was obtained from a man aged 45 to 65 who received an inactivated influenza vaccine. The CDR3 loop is CSAIRTSGSPETQYF. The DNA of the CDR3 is TGCAGTGCTATCCGGACTAGCGGGAGCCCAGAGACCCAGTACTTC.